This TCR beta chain was identified in a study of T cells in localized non-small cell lung cancer. Clones were read by immunoSEQ multiplex PCR, and TCRdb kept only the in-frame ones, dropping some. The table includes several thousand clones, 45% to 65% detected once. Looked up from germline, CDR1 is MDHEN and CDR2 is SYDVKM. V was pared by 2 bases and J by 3 bases, with 8 bases between. The CDR3 loop spans 14 amino acids. General study findings and limits: A median of 57 of the top 100 tumor clones appeared in adjacent lung, which was paired and uninvolved. Increased T cell density in blood showed an association with longer overall survival. The highest T cell clonality was in uninvolved adjacent lung, above tumor.

Note on this clone: Its antigen is not known.

The clonotype comes from a male donor at least 60 years old with stage I squamous cell lung carcinoma. The rearrangement joins TRBV28 to TRBJ1-5; no reliable D call. The sample consisted of lymph node tissue, taken before any cancer treatment. CDR3 nucleotides: TGTGCCAGCAGTTTAGGCGCAGTCAATCAGCCCCAGCATTTT. This codes for CASSLGAVNQPQHF. The whole variable domain, remainder taken from reference TRBV28 and TRBJ1-5, is DVKVTQSSRYLVKRTGEKVFLECVQDMDHENMFWYRQDPGLGLRLIYFSYDVKMKEKGDIPEGYSVSREKKERFSLILESASTNQTSMYLCASSLGAVNQPQHFGDGTRLSIL.